These 10 T cell receptor beta chains were all obtained from the same sample, sequenced in a study of T cell responses to AZD1222 COVID-19 vaccine. Using immunoSEQ multiplex PCR, the repertoire was profiled, and TCRdb retains in-frame clones only, with some absent. The table includes approximately 140,000 clones, 85% to 95% detected once. Source: peripheral blood, taken on day 0 of AZD1222 vaccination. The source is an adult in good health.

The rearrangement uses TRBV5-1 and TRBJ1-2, with D unclear. V lost 5 bases to trimming and J lost 6 bases, with 17 bases between them. CDR3 length: 14 amino acids. Looked up from germline, CDR1 is SGHRS and CDR2 is YFSETQ. CDR3: CASRSLLGSDGYTF. CDR3 bases: TGCGCCAGCAGATCCCTACTGGGATCTGATGGCTACACCTTC.

The J gene is TRBJ2-7, the V gene TRBV7-9; no clear D. From germline, CDR1 is SEHNR and CDR2 FQNEAQ (reference sequence). There are 13 residues in the CDR3. V gave up 3 bases and J gave up 2 bases, with 8 bases separating them. The CDR3 nucleotides read TGTGCCAGCAGCTTCAATCGGGCCTACGAGCAGTACTTC. The encoded protein is CASSFNRAYEQYF.

The chain combines TRBV7-9 with TRBJ1-2; D is uncertain. Germline CDR1 reads SEHNR; CDR2 reads FQNEAQ (reference sequence). The CDR3 has 13 residues. V dropped 2 bases and J dropped 8 bases, with 12 bases sitting between them. The CDR3 sequence: CASSLFDAGGYTF. CDR3 sequence (DNA): TGTGCCAGCAGCTTATTCGACGCCGGAGGCTACACCTTC.

The rearrangement joins TRBV5-1 to TRBJ2-5; D unclear. This CDR3 has 16 amino acids. V was trimmed by 6 bases and J by 1 base, leaving 19 bases between them. CDR1 and CDR2 (germline): SGHRS, YFSETQ. As DNA, the CDR3 is TGCGCCAGCACTCCGGGCGATCTGAACAGCCAAGAGACCCAGTACTTC. The encoded protein is CASTPGDLNSQETQYF.

V and J are TRBV7-9 and TRBJ1-6; 7 bases fit TRBD1. With 8 bases clipped from V and 6 bases from J, the junction kept 10 bases outside the gene matches. The CDR3 spans 15 residues. Germline CDR1 reads SEHNR; CDR2 reads FQNEAQ (reference sequence). This CDR3 is CASGNRQGPNSPLHF. The CDR3 DNA is TGTGCCAGCGGTAACCGACAGGGACCTAATTCACCCCTCCACTTT.

The J gene is TRBJ2-7, the V gene TRBV4-1, with D perhaps TRBD1 (6 bases). This CDR3 has 15 residues. CDR1 is MGHRA, CDR2 YSYEKL, per germline. Trimming stripped 6 bases from V and 3 bases from J, with 18 bases between. CDR3 sequence (DNA): TGCGCCAGCAGTCCGAGGGGGACGAGTCACTACGAGCAGTACTTC. Its translation is CASSPRGTSHYEQYF.

A single count supports this clone. The J gene is TRBJ1-4, the V gene TRBV9; possible D gene TRBD1, 6 bases. Trimming took off 2 bases at V and 6 bases at J, with 11 bases between the two ends. Per germline, CDR1 SGDLS and CDR2 YYNGEE. This CDR3 spans 14 amino acids. CDR3: CASSVVDSDEKLFF. The CDR3 region has the DNA TGTGCCAGCAGCGTGGTGGACAGTGATGAAAAACTGTTTTTT.

The rearrangement uses TRBV12-3 or TRBV12-4 and TRBJ1-2; 9 bases map to TRBD1. CDR3 length equals 13 residues. V lost 7 bases to trimming and J lost 4 bases; unmatched junction nucleotides: 4. The DNA for the CDR3 is TGTGCCAGCAAAACGACAGGGGGCTATGGCTACACCTTC. The encoded protein is CASKTTGGYGYTF.

Only one count was recorded for this clone. The V and J genes are TRBV9 and TRBJ2-5; 11 bases fit TRBD2. CDR1 is SGDLS, CDR2 YYNGEE, per germline. The ends lost 1 base at V and 4 bases at J; junction bases unmatched: 9. The CDR3 has 17 amino acids. Here the CDR3 DNA reads TGTGCCAGCAGCGTAACCTCGGGACTAGCGGTGGGAGAGACCCAGTACTTC. Translating gives CASSVTSGLAVGETQYF.

The genes are TRBV15 and TRBJ1-4, with D unclear. This CDR3 has 16 residues. Trimming shortened V by 2 bases and J by 2 bases, and 12 bases separated the two germline ends. The germline V gene encodes CDR1 LNHNV and CDR2 YYDKDF (reference sequence). DNA of the CDR3: TGTGCCACCAGCAGACAACACCAAGGCACTAATGAAAAACTGTTTTTT. It translates to CATSRQHQGTNEKLFF.